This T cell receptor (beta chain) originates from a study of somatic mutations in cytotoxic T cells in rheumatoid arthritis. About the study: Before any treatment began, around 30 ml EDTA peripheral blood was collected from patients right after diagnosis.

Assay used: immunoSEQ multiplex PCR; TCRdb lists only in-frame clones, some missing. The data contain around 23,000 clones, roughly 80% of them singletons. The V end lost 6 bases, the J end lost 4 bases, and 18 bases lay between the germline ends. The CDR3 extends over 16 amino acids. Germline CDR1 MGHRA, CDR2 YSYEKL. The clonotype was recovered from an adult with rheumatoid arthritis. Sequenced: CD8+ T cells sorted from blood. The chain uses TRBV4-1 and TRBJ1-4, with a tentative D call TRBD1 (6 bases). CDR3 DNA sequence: TGCGCCAGCAGACACGGAACAGGGAAGGGTAATGAAAAACTGTTTTTT. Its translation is CASRHGTGKGNEKLFF.